This T cell receptor (beta chain) appears in the sequencing data of a study of blood T cell repertoires in COVID-19. As handled by the study authors: Amplifying reference gene primers gave estimates of nucleated cell counts. Libraries were prepared by immunoSEQ multiplex PCR; TCRdb keeps only in-frame clonotypes and omits some of them. V, J and clone size derive from that table, while D and trimming were established from the DNA sequence. The top ten clones hold around 2.4% of a sample with 100,000 to 150,000 clones, about 88% of them seen once. CDR1 SQVTM and CDR2 ANQGSEA come from the germline V gene. V lost 6 bases, J lost 1 base, and 14 bases stayed unmatched. CDR3 length: 16 amino acids.

Input material: PBMCs or T cells enriched from blood (not recorded which). The origin of this receptor is a man in his forties with acute COVID-19. The chain has TRBV29-1 and TRBJ2-7; 8 positions match TRBD1. CDR3 sequence reads: CSVNEPETGDSYEQYF. CDR3 DNA: TGCAGCGTCAATGAGCCGGAGACAGGGGATTCCTACGAGCAGTACTTC.